This T cell receptor (beta chain) is from a study of blood T cell repertoires in COVID-19. Turning to the study itself: Both acute and convalescent COVID-19 samples were obtained from the United States, Italy and Spain.

Some clones are missing from TCRdb's copy, which holds only in-frame ones; the method was immunoSEQ multiplex PCR. The profile shows 220,000 or so clones, 90% of them singletons. Within 2 weeks of study entry, exposed participants had contacted a PCR-confirmed or clinician-diagnosed COVID-19 case. V dropped 5 bases and J dropped 4 bases, with 27 bases sitting between them. Germline lookup yields CDR1 SGHRS and CDR2 YFSETQ. CDR3 size: 18 residues. The source material was PBMCs or T cells enriched from blood (not recorded which). This clonotype originated in a man younger than 45 who had been exposed to COVID-19. The J gene is TRBJ1-2, the V gene TRBV5-1; D perhaps matches TRBD1 (6 bases). The CDR3 bases are TGCGCCAGCAGACCATTCGCCCCTACAGGGACCCGCGCCTATGGCTACACCTTC. It is translated as CASRPFAPTGTRAYGYTF.